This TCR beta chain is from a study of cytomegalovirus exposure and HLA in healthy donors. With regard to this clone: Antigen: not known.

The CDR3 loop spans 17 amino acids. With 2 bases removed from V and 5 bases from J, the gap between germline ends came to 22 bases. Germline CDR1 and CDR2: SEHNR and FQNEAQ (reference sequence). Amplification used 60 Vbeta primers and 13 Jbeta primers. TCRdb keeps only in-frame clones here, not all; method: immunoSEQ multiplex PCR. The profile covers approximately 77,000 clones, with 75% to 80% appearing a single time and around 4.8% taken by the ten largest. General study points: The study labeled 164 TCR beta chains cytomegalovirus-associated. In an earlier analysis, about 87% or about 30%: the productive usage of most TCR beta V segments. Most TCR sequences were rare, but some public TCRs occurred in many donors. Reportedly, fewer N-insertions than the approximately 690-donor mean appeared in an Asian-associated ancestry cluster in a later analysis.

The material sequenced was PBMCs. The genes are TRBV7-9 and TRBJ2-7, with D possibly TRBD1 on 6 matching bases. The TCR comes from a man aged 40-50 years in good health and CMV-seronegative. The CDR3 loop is CASSLHLDRLSSHEQYF. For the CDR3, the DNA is TGTGCCAGCAGCTTACACTTAGACAGGCTCTCATCCCACGAGCAGTACTTC.